The 8 T cell receptor beta chains below come from one sample, sequenced in a study of shared clonotypes between healthy human individuals. Naive CD8 populations comprised CD45RO-negative cells positively selected for CCR7, excluding terminally differentiated effector memory CD45RA+ cells. Sequencing used immunoSEQ multiplex PCR; TCRdb keeps in-frame clones, though not all of them. The sample includes over 2 million clones, approximately 94% of them seen just once. What was sequenced was naive CD8+ T cells sorted from blood. Receptor source: a man aged 18 to 29 in good health.

The chain has TRBV4-3 and TRBJ2-1; D gene ambiguous. V was shortened by 4 bases and J by 8 bases, with 12 bases between the two germline ends. This CDR3 has 13 residues. Germline V gene lookup returns CDR1 LGHNA and CDR2 YSLEER. CDR3 bases: TGCGCCAGCAGCCTCCTTTTGGGCGATGAGCAGTTCTTC. Translating it yields CASSLLLGDEQFF.

This rearrangement joins TRBV13 to TRBJ2-1; D is unclear. The CDR3 spans 14 residues. Germline loops: CDR1 PRHDT, CDR2 FYEKMQ (reference sequence). V lost 0 bases and J 5 bases, leaving 8 bases between the germline ends. The CDR3 DNA follows: TGTGCCAGCAGCTTAGGCACTTTAGACAATGAGCAGTTCTTC. This sequence encodes CASSLGTLDNEQFF.

The count of this clone is one. The same CDR3 can be traced to other DNA sequences in this sample. This rearrangement joins TRBV9 to TRBJ2-7; D perhaps matches TRBD2 (6 bases). Trimming stripped 4 bases from V and 2 bases from J, with 13 bases between. The CDR3 consists of 14 residues. Germline lookup yields CDR1 SGDLS and CDR2 YYNGEE. CDR3 nucleotide sequence: TGTGCCAGCAGCCCCGGGACTTCGACCTACGAGCAGTACTTC. It codes for CASSPGTSTYEQYF.

V usage is TRBV9 and J usage is TRBJ1-6; weak D call: TRBD1 (6 bases). V lost 3 bases and J lost 15, with 13 bases in between. Germline CDR1 is SGDLS and CDR2 is YYNGEE. CDR3 size: 12 residues. The DNA of the CDR3 is TGTGCCAGCAGCGGAATACAGGGAGTCCTCCACTTT. This sequence encodes CASSGIQGVLHF.

The chain joins TRBV27 to TRBJ1-1; TRBD1 agrees at 7 bases. V lost 9 bases to trimming and J lost 4 bases; unmatched junction nucleotides: 8. Germline loops: CDR1 MNHEY, CDR2 SMNVEV (reference sequence). CDR3 length: 13 residues. CDR3 loop: CASRQGSLTEAFF. DNA of the CDR3: TGTGCCAGTCGACAGGGAAGTCTCACTGAAGCTTTCTTT.

The V gene is TRBV7-9, the J gene TRBJ1-2; TRBD1 matches 8 bases. V dropped 2 bases and J dropped 3; count of bases not matched to a gene: 8. Looked up from germline, CDR1 is SEHNR and CDR2 is FQNEAQ (reference sequence). The CDR3 consists of 16 residues. CDR3 protein: CASSLPHSDRDYGYTF. DNA of the CDR3: TGTGCCAGCAGCTTACCTCACTCGGACAGGGACTATGGCTACACCTTC.

V gene TRBV27 combines with J gene TRBJ2-1; TRBD1 aligns across 9 bases. Per the germline V gene, CDR1 is MNHEY and CDR2 is SMNVEV (reference sequence). CDR3 length: 14 amino acids. The V and J ends lost 6 bases and 12 bases, in that order; junction bases with no gene match: 12. The CDR3 loop reads CASRKGQGPRRQFF. The CDR3 bases are TGTGCCAGCAGAAAGGGACAGGGACCTCGGAGGCAGTTCTTC.

CDR3: CASSPLGGLAVDYNEQFF. CDR3 nucleotide sequence: TGTGCCAGCAGTCCCTTAGGGGGACTAGCGGTCGACTACAATGAGCAGTTCTTC. The genes are TRBV28 and TRBJ2-1; 11 nucleotides agree with TRBD2. Germline V gene sequence: CDR1 MDHEN, CDR2 SYDVKM. The CDR3 extends over 18 amino acids. V lost 5 bases, J lost 3 bases, and 12 bases stayed unmatched.